These 24 T cell receptor beta chains came from one sample sequenced in a study of T-cell reconstitution after alpha-beta-depleted transplantation in children. Unique molecular identifiers tagged the TCRbeta library. TCRdb re-called the PCR reads with MiXCR, one entry per CDR3 protein. The data contain hundreds of thousands of distinct CDR3 sequences, roughly 17% of them singletons. Sequenced material: PBMCs, mostly from graft donor cells, taken 360 days after TCRalphabeta/CD19-depleted stem cell transplant. Source of these receptors: a male patient under 10 years old who had a stem cell transplant for acute lymphoblastic leukemia, so the T cells may come from the graft donor.

The rearrangement uses TRBV10-3 and TRBJ2-1, with D maybe TRBD2 (6 bases). Germline V gene lookup returns CDR1 ENHRY and CDR2 SYGVKD. Trimming took off 6 bases at V and 1 base at J, with 16 bases between the two ends. This CDR3 contains 16 residues. CDR3 residues: CAISDLPSDSYNEQFF. The CDR3 region has the DNA TGTGCCATCAGCGATCTTCCTAGCGATTCCTACAATGAGCAGTTCTTC.

This clonotype was counted at least ten times. The rearrangement joins TRBV6-5 to TRBJ1-5; D is unclear. CDR1 and CDR2 from the germline V gene are MNHEY and SVGAGI. CDR3 size: 14 residues. The V gene lost 2 bases and the J gene lost 1 base, with 6 bases spanning the gap. CDR3 bases: TGTGCCAGCAGTTACGGGGAGAGCAATCAGCCCCAGCATTTT. Translation gives CASSYGESNQPQHF.

V usage is TRBV25-1 and J usage is TRBJ2-1; D remains ambiguous. Trimming took off 2 bases at V and 4 bases at J, with 9 bases between the two ends. Germline loops: CDR1 MGHDK, CDR2 SYGVNS. CDR3 size: 14 residues. CDR3 in amino acids: CASSEGGPYNEQFF. CDR3 in DNA: TGTGCCAGCAGTGAAGGTGGACCTTACAATGAGCAGTTCTTC.

The rearrangement joins TRBV6-2 or TRBV6-3 to TRBJ2-5, with 8 bases fitting TRBD2. CDR3 length: 12 residues. CDR1 and CDR2 from the germline V gene are MNHEY and SVGEGT. V shed 5 bases and J 5 bases; nucleotides not matched to a gene: 1. The CDR3 here is CASSRTSETQYF. In nucleotides, the CDR3 is TGTGCCAGCAGTCGGACTAGCGAGACCCAGTACTTC.

This clonotype was found a few times. The chain uses TRBV6-5 and TRBJ1-2; possible D gene TRBD1, 5 bases. This CDR3 is 15 amino acids long. Trimming left V 6 bases short and J 0 bases short, with 14 bases between. CDR1 and CDR2 from the germline V gene are MNHEY and SVGAGI. CDR3 residues: CASRRPREPNYGYTF. CDR3 in DNA: TGTGCCAGCAGACGACCCAGGGAGCCTAACTATGGCTACACCTTC.

This clonotype was counted between two and nine times. The chain employs TRBV30 and TRBJ1-4; the match to TRBD1 covers 8 bases. Trimming at V came to 3 bases and at J to 11 bases, leaving 8 bases not matched to a gene. The V gene's germline CDR1 is GTSNPN and CDR2 SVGIG (reference sequence). The CDR3 is made up of 13 amino acids. The CDR3 DNA is TGTGCCTGGAGCCGCGACAGGGGCGGGAAACTGTTTTTT. Protein sequence: CAWSRDRGGKLFF.

The CDR3 sequence is CSAGRNRGLFF. CDR3 bases: TGCAGTGCAGGGAGAAATCGAGGGCTGTTTTTT. The V call is TRBV20-1, the J call TRBJ2-2, with D tentatively TRBD2 (5 bases). Trimming removed 6 bases from V and 13 bases from J, with 15 bases in between. Germline values: CDR1 DFQATT, CDR2 SNEGSKA (reference sequence). This CDR3 has 11 residues.

The chain combines TRBV10-2 with TRBJ1-1; D might be TRBD1 (5 bases). CDR3 size: 16 residues. V was clipped by 0 bases and J by 4 bases, with 15 bases between them. Germline CDR1 and CDR2: WSHSY and SAAADI. The CDR3: CASSESTGGVSTEAFF. The CDR3 nucleotides are TGCGCCAGCAGTGAGTCGACCGGGGGGGTAAGCACTGAAGCTTTCTTT.

The V call is TRBV4-2, the J call TRBJ2-5; D uncertain. This CDR3 contains 13 residues. Per germline, CDR1 LGHNA and CDR2 YNFKEQ. Trimming removed 0 bases at V and 5 bases at J, with 7 bases between. The CDR3 nucleotides are TGTGCCAGCAGCCAAGAGGGGTTCGAGACCCAGTACTTC. Its protein is CASSQEGFETQYF.

In this sample, this clonotype turned up many times. V is TRBV4-2 and J is TRBJ2-4, with D perhaps TRBD1 (6 bases). Germline loops: CDR1 LGHNA, CDR2 YNFKEQ. The CDR3 totals 15 residues. Trimming cost V 4 bases and J 0 bases, with 10 bases left between them. The CDR3 DNA reads TGTGCCAGCAGCCCTACAGGGCTAGCCAAAAACATTCAGTACTTC. This encodes CASSPTGLAKNIQYF.

This clonotype occurred a few times. The chain couples TRBV5-1 to TRBJ2-3; 11 bases line up with TRBD2. Germline CDR1 reads SGHRS; CDR2 reads YFSETQ. The ends lost 4 bases at V and 2 bases at J; junction bases unmatched: 15. The CDR3 sequence is 19 residues long. The chain's CDR3 is CASSPGLAALFASTDTQYF. The DNA for the CDR3 is TGCGCCAGCAGCCCGGGACTAGCGGCCCTTTTTGCTTCCACAGATACGCAGTATTTT.

This clonotype was seen ten or more times. This sequence joins TRBV5-1 and TRBJ2-1; 7 nucleotides match TRBD2. The CDR3 consists of 14 residues. The germline V gene has CDR1 SGHRS and CDR2 YFSETQ. The ends lost 5 bases at V and 7 bases at J; junction bases unmatched: 9. The CDR3 here is CASRASGNGNEQFF. The CDR3 coding sequence is TGCGCCAGCAGAGCGAGCGGGAACGGGAATGAGCAGTTCTTC.

This clonotype was counted only a few times. The rearrangement joins TRBV6-2 or TRBV6-3 to TRBJ2-1, with D possibly matching TRBD2 (6 bases). This CDR3 has 17 residues. Trimming left V 2 bases short and J 0 bases short, with 14 bases between. CDR1 and CDR2 from the germline V gene are MNHEY and SVGEGT. The CDR3 DNA is TGTGCCAGCAGTTACCCAAAGGGCGGGATCTCCTACAATGAGCAGTTCTTC. Translated, it gives CASSYPKGGISYNEQFF.

V gene TRBV13 combines with J gene TRBJ2-1; no clear D. The V gene's germline CDR1 is PRHDT and CDR2 FYEKMQ (reference sequence). The CDR3 loop spans 13 amino acids. V was cut by 0 bases and J by 6 bases, with 6 bases left in between. The CDR3 loop reads CASSLGRSNEQFF. In nucleotides, the CDR3 is TGTGCCAGCAGCTTAGGCAGAAGCAATGAGCAGTTCTTC.

This clonotype showed up just a few times. The chain couples TRBV15 to TRBJ1-5; tentatively, D is TRBD1 (6 bases). The germline V and J ends were trimmed by 4 bases and 7 bases, with 11 bases remaining between them. The CDR3 totals 13 residues. The germline gives CDR1 LNHNV, CDR2 YYDKDF (reference sequence). In DNA, the CDR3 is TGTGCCACCAGCACTACAGGGTTCCAGCCCCAGCATTTT. As protein: CATSTTGFQPQHF.

This clonotype came up a few times. J is TRBJ2-7 and V is TRBV29-1; 9 nucleotides align to TRBD2. Germline V gene lookup returns CDR1 SQVTM and CDR2 ANQGSEA. The V gene end was trimmed by 6 bases and the J gene end by 3 bases; junction bases not matched to a gene: 9. The CDR3 has 14 residues. Here the CDR3 reads CSVGGRAMGYEQYF. In DNA, the CDR3 is TGCAGCGTAGGCGGGAGGGCCATGGGCTACGAGCAGTACTTC.

This clonotype occurred many times. The chain employs TRBV12-3 or TRBV12-4 and TRBJ2-7; D is unresolved. Trimming stripped 3 bases from V and 3 bases from J, with 6 bases between. The CDR3 is 12 amino acids. The chain's CDR3 is CASSFDIYEQYF. DNA for the CDR3: TGTGCCAGCAGTTTCGATATCTACGAGCAGTACTTC.

This clonotype was picked up a small number of times. The J gene is TRBJ2-1, the V gene TRBV10-3; TRBD1 might be the D (5 bases). Trimming pared 3 bases from V and 5 bases from J, leaving 14 bases between. This CDR3 spans 15 amino acids. Germline CDR1 and CDR2: ENHRY and SYGVKD. CDR3 coding DNA: TGTGCCATCAGTGATTGGCAGGGAAGTGACAATGAGCAGTTCTTC. This gives the protein CAISDWQGSDNEQFF.

A few counts support this clonotype. The V and J genes are TRBV7-2 and TRBJ2-1, with a possible D match to TRBD2 (6 bases). The germline V gene encodes CDR1 SGHTA and CDR2 FQGNSA. Trimming took off 3 bases at V and 0 bases at J, with 15 bases between the two ends. The CDR3 contains 17 residues. The CDR3 is CASSFFVAVYSYNEQFF. In DNA form, the CDR3 reads TGTGCCAGCAGCTTTTTCGTAGCGGTTTACTCCTACAATGAGCAGTTCTTC.

The chain uses TRBV5-1 and TRBJ2-1; 9 nucleotides line up with TRBD2. This CDR3 is built from 16 residues. The ends lost 3 bases at V and 3 bases at J; junction bases unmatched: 7. The V gene's germline CDR1 is SGHRS and CDR2 YFSETQ. The CDR3 loop reads CASSWSAGGDYNEQFF. In DNA form, the CDR3 reads TGCGCCAGCAGCTGGTCGGCGGGGGGGGACTACAATGAGCAGTTCTTC.

This clonotype was detected only a few times. The V call is TRBV4-1, the J call TRBJ2-4; D is undetermined. CDR3 length: 18 amino acids. Trimming cost V 0 bases and J 4 bases, with 19 bases left between them. Looked up from germline, CDR1 is MGHRA and CDR2 is YSYEKL. The CDR3 DNA reads TGCGCCAGCAGCCAAGATGTCACGGCGACCGGAATGAAAAACATTCAGTACTTC. Encoded protein: CASSQDVTATGMKNIQYF.

Many counts were recorded for this clonotype. The chain joins TRBV29-1 to TRBJ1-1; D is uncertain. Looked up from germline, CDR1 is SQVTM and CDR2 is ANQGSEA. The CDR3 is 11 residues long. With 6 bases removed from V and 5 bases from J, the gap between germline ends came to 10 bases. The CDR3 DNA sequence: TGCAGCGTGGTGTCGGGTACTGAAGCTTTCTTT. The encoded protein is CSVVSGTEAFF.

This clonotype was picked up a small number of times. The chain couples TRBV20-1 to TRBJ2-6; no clear D gene. Trimming removed 1 base at V and 0 bases at J, with 7 bases between. Germline V lookup: CDR1 DFQATT, CDR2 SNEGSKA (reference sequence). The CDR3 is 15 amino acids. The CDR3 is CSARVASSGANVLTF. CDR3 sequence (DNA): TGCAGTGCTAGAGTGGCTAGCTCTGGGGCCAACGTCCTGACTTTC.

This clonotype was recorded a few times. This chain links TRBV20-1 with TRBJ2-2; D might be TRBD1 or TRBD2, each matching 5 bases. CDR1 DFQATT and CDR2 SNEGSKA come from the germline V gene (reference sequence). This CDR3 contains 13 residues. Deletions cut 3 bases from V and 3 bases from J, with 8 bases between. The CDR3, as DNA: TGCAGTGCTAGCCAGGGAGACACCGGGGAGCTGTTTTTT. It specifies CSASQGDTGELFF.